Each of the 10 T cell receptor beta chains below was sequenced from the same sample in a study of OX40 agonist ivuxolimab in advanced cancers. Only in-frame clones appear in the TCRdb table, and some are missing; sequencing was by immunoSEQ multiplex PCR. The sample includes approximately 61,000 clones, about four fifths of them seen just once. The sample was CD4+ or CD8+ T cells sorted from blood, taken in a trial of the OX40 agonist ivuxolimab. These receptors were obtained from an adult with an advanced solid tumor such as melanoma, head and neck, liver or kidney cancer.

V usage is TRBV6-6 and J usage is TRBJ1-1; weak D call: TRBD1 (5 bases). The V gene's germline CDR1 is MNHNY and CDR2 SVGAGI (reference sequence). The V gene lost 6 bases and the J gene lost 5 bases, with 16 bases spanning the gap. This CDR3 has 14 residues. CDR3 in DNA: TGTGCCAGCAGCCTTAGGGGAAGGGAAACTGAAGCTTTCTTT. Translated: CASSLRGRETEAFF.

The V call is TRBV5-1, the J call TRBJ1-5; D not certain. Trimming cost V 2 bases and J 4 bases, with 7 bases left between them. In germline, CDR1 is SGHRS, CDR2 YFSETQ. This CDR3 has 13 amino acids. The CDR3 sequence: CASSLDLNQPQHF. CDR3 nucleotides: TGCGCCAGCAGCTTAGACCTTAATCAGCCCCAGCATTTT.

Here the CDR3 reads CASSPRLAGRDTGELFF. The CDR3 DNA sequence: TGTGCCAGCAGCCCGAGACTAGCGGGGCGGGACACCGGGGAGCTGTTTTTT. V usage is TRBV5-4 and J usage is TRBJ2-2; TRBD2 matches at 11 bases. V lost 4 bases to trimming and J lost 3 bases; unmatched junction nucleotides: 8. Looked up from germline, CDR1 is SGHNT and CDR2 is YYREEE (reference sequence). The CDR3 extends over 17 amino acids. Full variable domain (missing parts from reference TRBV5-4 and TRBJ2-2): ETGVTQSPTHLIKTRGQQVTLRCSSQSGHNTVSWYQQALGQGPQFIFQYYREEENGRGNFPPRFSGLQFPNYSSELNVNALELDDSALYLCASSPRLAGRDTGELFFGEGSRLTVL.

V usage is TRBV5-4 and J usage is TRBJ1-1; 8 bases are shared with TRBD1. Germline V gene sequence: CDR1 SGHNT, CDR2 YYREEE (reference sequence). Trimming at V came to 4 bases and at J to 5 bases, leaving 10 bases not matched to a gene. CDR3 size: 15 residues. CDR3 protein: CASSPRQGRETEAFF. As DNA, the CDR3 is TGTGCCAGCAGCCCCCGACAGGGGAGGGAGACTGAAGCTTTCTTT.

This clone was counted a single time. DNA for the CDR3: TGTGCCAGCAGCCACCCGGGTAGCGGGGAAGGGACCCAGTACTTC. As protein: CASSHPGSGEGTQYF. The chain joins TRBV4-2 to TRBJ2-5; 8 nucleotides align to TRBD2. The V gene end was trimmed by 3 bases and the J gene end by 7 bases; junction bases not matched to a gene: 10. The CDR3 consists of 15 residues. Germline CDR1 and CDR2: LGHNA and YNFKEQ.

This rearrangement joins TRBV7-2 to TRBJ1-2; a weak D match, TRBD1 (6 bases). Deletions cut 1 base from V and 5 bases from J, with 23 bases between. The germline V gene has CDR1 SGHTA and CDR2 FQGNSA. This CDR3 region has 18 residues. The CDR3 DNA sequence: TGTGCCAGCAGCTTAGAGGTTTCGGGGGCCCTGACCCGATATGGCTACACCTTC. Translating gives CASSLEVSGALTRYGYTF.

This rearrangement joins TRBV4-2 to TRBJ1-1; D unresolved. Germline lookup yields CDR1 LGHNA and CDR2 YNFKEQ. CDR3 length equals 15 residues. The V and J ends lost 4 bases and 1 base respectively, with 13 bases between them. The CDR3 here is CASSPQPNRNTEAFF. The CDR3 nucleotides read TGTGCCAGCAGCCCCCAGCCAAACAGGAACACTGAAGCTTTCTTT.

The CDR3 DNA reads as TGTGCCATCAGTGCTGCCGGGACTAGCGAACATTCCTACGAGCAGTACGTC. Protein product: CAISAAGTSEHSYEQYV. This sequence joins TRBV10-3 and TRBJ2-7, with 10 nucleotides matching TRBD2. V lost 4 bases to trimming and J lost 1 base; unmatched junction nucleotides: 10. Per the germline V gene, CDR1 is ENHRY and CDR2 is SYGVKD. The CDR3 runs to 17 residues.

The rearrangement joins TRBV4-1 to TRBJ1-5; D remains ambiguous. The germline V gene has CDR1 MGHRA and CDR2 YSYEKL. This CDR3 has 15 residues. V lost 0 bases and J lost 4, with 10 bases in between. The DNA of the CDR3 is TGCGCCAGCAGCCAAGATTCCAGACCTAATCAGCCCCAGCATTTT. Its translation: CASSQDSRPNQPQHF.

This clone was found a few times. The V call is TRBV5-8, the J call TRBJ1-5; D remains unclear. V lost 4 bases to trimming and J lost 2 bases, with 13 bases between them. Germline V gene data show CDR1 as SGHTS and CDR2 as YDEGEE. CDR3 length: 15 amino acids. Written as DNA, the CDR3 is TGTGCCAGCAGCATTCCAAGGCGGGGCAATCAGCCCCAGCATTTT. Residues: CASSIPRRGNQPQHF. Complete variable domain (other parts from reference TRBV5-8 and TRBJ1-5): EAGVTQSPTHLIKTRGQQATLRCSPISGHTSVYWYQQALGLGLQFLLWYDEGEERNRGNFPPRFSGRQFPNYSSELNVNALELEDSALYLCASSIPRRGNQPQHFGDGTRLSIL.